A selection of T cell receptor beta chains follows, all from one sample in a study of blood T cell repertoires in COVID-19. Data came from immunoSEQ multiplex PCR; TCRdb stores just in-frame clones and leaves some out. Here the sample spans 190,000 or so clones, over 75% being singletons. Sequencing used peripheral blood. The source of these receptors is a woman aged 80 or over with active or convalescent COVID-19. Each CDR3 is given with its conserved first and last residue. D genes are given only for firm matches. The size field is filled for only some rows; it gives once, few, many or a size class.

clone size	CDR3 length	V gene	J gene	D gene	CDR3 protein	CDR3 DNA
-	11	TRBV12-3/TRBV12-4	TRBJ1-1	-	CASTFGVEAFF	TGTGCCAGCACCTTCGGGGTTGAAGCTTTCTTT
-	15	TRBV28	TRBJ1-3	-	CASSFGTNTGNTIYF	TGTGCCAGCAGTTTTGGGACAAATACTGGAAACACCATATATTTT
-	18	TRBV27	TRBJ1-1	TRBD1	CASSGGFGQGMGSTEAFF	TGTGCCAGCAGTGGGGGTTTTGGACAGGGGATGGGGAGCACTGAAGCTTTCTTT
-	14	TRBV4-2	TRBJ2-3	TRBD1	CASSVRQGPDTQYF	TGTGCCAGCAGCGTCCGACAGGGCCCGGATACGCAGTATTTT
-	13	TRBV6-5	TRBJ1-2	-	CASSYGGRDGYTF	TGTGCCAGCAGTTACGGCGGCAGGGATGGCTACACCTTC
few	13	TRBV19	TRBJ1-1	-	CASTRQMNTEAFF	TGTGCCAGTACGCGGCAGATGAACACTGAAGCTTTCTTT
-	12	TRBV7-2	TRBJ1-5	-	CASTVSNQPQHF	TGTGCCAGCACCGTAAGCAATCAGCCCCAGCATTTT
-	15	TRBV18	TRBJ2-3	-	CASSPPGQSVDTQYF	TGTGCCAGCTCACCCCCGGGACAATCGGTGGATACGCAGTATTTT
many	14	TRBV27	TRBJ2-7	-	CASSFTGSSYEQYF	TGTGCCAGCAGTTTCACGGGGAGCTCCTACGAGCAGTACTTC
once	15	TRBV18	TRBJ2-7	TRBD2	CASSSTSGGSYEQYF	TGTGCCAGCTCATCGACTAGCGGGGGCTCCTACGAGCAGTACTTC
-	18	TRBV5-1	TRBJ2-6	-	CASSLTGDLLSGANVLTF	TGCGCCAGCAGCTTGACAGGTGATCTCCTCTCTGGGGCCAACGTCCTGACTTTC
few	13	TRBV7-2	TRBJ2-5	-	CASSPIGGETQYF	TGTGCCAGCAGTCCGATAGGAGGGGAGACCCAGTACTTC
-	14	TRBV7-2	TRBJ1-2	TRBD1	CASSFQGADYGYTF	TGTGCCAGCAGCTTCCAGGGGGCCGACTATGGCTACACCTTC
few	16	TRBV5-1	TRBJ2-7	-	CASSLAGTGVVREQYF	TGCGCCAGCAGCTTGGCCGGGACGGGGGTTGTACGTGAGCAGTACTTC
few	16	TRBV14	TRBJ1-2	-	CASSHRGAGRDYGYTF	TGTGCCAGCAGCCATCGTGGAGCGGGCAGGGACTATGGCTACACCTTC
-	13	TRBV5-4	TRBJ1-2	TRBD1	CASSPQGARGYTF	TGTGCCAGCAGCCCTCAGGGGGCGCGGGGCTACACCTTC
-	13	TRBV7-2	TRBJ1-2	-	CASSLTGIYGYTF	TGTGCCAGCAGCTTAACAGGGATCTATGGCTACACCTTC
-	14	TRBV5-1	TRBJ1-2	-	CASSLIDSNYGYTF	TGCGCCAGCAGCTTGATTGACAGTAACTATGGCTACACCTTC
-	15	TRBV5-5	TRBJ2-4	-	CASSHQAPAKNIQYF	TGTGCCAGCAGTCACCAGGCTCCAGCCAAAAACATTCAGTACTTC
-	14	TRBV7-2	TRBJ2-2	TRBD1	CASRRQGAAGELFF	TGTGCCAGCAGGAGACAGGGGGCCGCCGGGGAGCTGTTTTTT
-	15	TRBV15	TRBJ1-6	-	CATSREQGVNSPLHF	TGTGCCACCAGCAGAGAACAGGGAGTGAATTCACCCCTCCACTTT
-	13	TRBV9	TRBJ2-3	-	CASSPRLRDTQYF	TGTGCCAGCAGCCCCCGTCTACGAGATACGCAGTATTTT
-	14	TRBV19	TRBJ1-2	-	CASRQSDGARGYTF	TGTGCCAGTAGGCAGTCAGACGGAGCGCGTGGCTACACCTTC
-	16	TRBV29-1	TRBJ2-3	-	CSVRVFGGLTTDTQYF	TGCAGCGTTAGAGTTTTCGGGGGACTTACCACAGATACGCAGTATTTT
few	15	TRBV2	TRBJ1-5	-	CASSEGNTRSLAQHF	TGTGCCAGCAGTGAAGGCAACACCCGCAGTTTGGCCCAGCATTTT
-	13	TRBV29-1	TRBJ1-2	-	CSVARAGIYGYTF	TGCAGCGTTGCCAGGGCAGGGATCTATGGCTACACCTTC
-	12	TRBV29-1	TRBJ1-1	-	CSVIGGDTEAFF	TGCAGCGTTATTGGGGGGGACACTGAAGCTTTCTTT
-	14	TRBV5-1	TRBJ1-2	TRBD1	CASSRDRGFNGYTF	TGCGCCAGCAGCAGGGACAGGGGATTTAATGGCTACACCTTC
-	11	TRBV20-1	TRBJ2-7	-	CSAIRVYEQYF	TGCAGTGCTATCAGGGTCTACGAGCAGTACTTC
-	14	TRBV11-2	TRBJ2-3	-	CASSPQPGWDTQYF	TGTGCCAGCAGCCCCCAACCGGGTTGGGATACGCAGTATTTT
-	16	TRBV28	TRBJ1-6	TRBD1	CASSSQGTALNSPLHF	TGTGCCAGCAGTTCACAAGGGACAGCCCTAAATTCACCCCTCCACTTT
-	12	TRBV6-6	TRBJ2-2	-	CASTGSAGELFF	TGTGCCAGCACGGGTTCAGCCGGGGAGCTGTTTTTT
-	13	TRBV3-1/TRBV3-2	TRBJ1-4	-	CASSQNTGEKLFF	TGTGCCAGCAGCCAAAATACAGGGGAAAAACTGTTTTTT
-	15	TRBV5-1	TRBJ1-5	-	CASSEHGDSNQPQHF	TGCGCCAGCAGCGAGCATGGAGATAGCAATCAGCCCCAGCATTTT
-	16	TRBV5-1	TRBJ1-1	TRBD1	CASSLAVGQGGAEAFF	TGCGCCAGCAGCTTGGCCGTCGGACAGGGTGGGGCTGAAGCTTTCTTT
-	14	TRBV5-1	TRBJ1-2	TRBD1	CASGPGTGFFGYTF	TGCGCCAGCGGGCCCGGGACAGGGTTTTTTGGCTACACCTTC
-	14	TRBV9	TRBJ2-7	TRBD1	CASSLSGQGREQYF	TGTGCCAGCAGCCTGAGCGGACAGGGGCGGGAGCAGTACTTC
-	16	TRBV3-1/TRBV3-2	TRBJ1-2	TRBD1	CASSQTLSVTGDGYTF	TGTGCCAGCAGCCAAACCCTCTCGGTGACAGGGGATGGCTACACCTTC
-	14	TRBV5-1	TRBJ1-1	-	CASSYFDTNTEAFF	TGCGCCAGCAGTTATTTTGACACAAACACTGAAGCTTTCTTT
-	19	TRBV7-9	TRBJ1-5	-	CASSSPDTGYDYSNQPQHF	TGTGCCAGCAGCTCCCCCGACACGGGGTATGATTATAGCAATCAGCCCCAGCATTTT
-	14	TRBV9	TRBJ1-4	TRBD1	CASSTRDRVEKLFF	TGTGCCAGCAGCACCCGGGACAGGGTTGAAAAACTGTTTTTT
few	15	TRBV6-5	TRBJ2-7	TRBD1	CASKTGTGVTYEQYF	TGTGCCAGCAAGACCGGGACAGGGGTTACCTACGAGCAGTACTTC
-	14	TRBV28	TRBJ2-3	-	CASSFGGLTDTQYF	TGTGCCAGCAGTTTTGGCGGCCTTACCGATACGCAGTATTTT
-	15	TRBV7-7	TRBJ2-3	TRBD2	CASSLGSGGADTQYF	TGTGCTAGCAGCTTAGGTTCGGGGGGGGCAGATACGCAGTATTTT
-	13	TRBV6-5	TRBJ2-7	-	CASRRTGMNEQYF	TGTGCCAGCAGGAGAACAGGGATGAACGAGCAGTACTTC
-	16	TRBV9	TRBJ2-1	TRBD2	CASSPFGTSGSLEQFF	TGTGCCAGCAGTCCCTTCGGGACTAGCGGATCTTTAGAGCAGTTCTTC
-	12	TRBV6-2/TRBV6-3	TRBJ1-2	-	CASSPRVPGYTF	TGTGCCAGCAGCCCACGGGTTCCTGGCTACACCTTC
-	14	TRBV28	TRBJ1-3	-	CASWRGSSGNTIYF	TGTGCCAGCTGGCGGGGCAGCTCTGGAAACACCATATATTTT
once	16	TRBV6-5	TRBJ2-2	TRBD1	CASSYLGQGRPGELFF	TGTGCCAGCAGTTACTTGGGACAGGGCCGTCCCGGGGAGCTGTTTTTT
-	15	TRBV9	TRBJ2-5	-	CASSVNRGGRETQYF	TGTGCCAGCAGCGTAAACAGGGGAGGTCGGGAGACCCAGTACTTC